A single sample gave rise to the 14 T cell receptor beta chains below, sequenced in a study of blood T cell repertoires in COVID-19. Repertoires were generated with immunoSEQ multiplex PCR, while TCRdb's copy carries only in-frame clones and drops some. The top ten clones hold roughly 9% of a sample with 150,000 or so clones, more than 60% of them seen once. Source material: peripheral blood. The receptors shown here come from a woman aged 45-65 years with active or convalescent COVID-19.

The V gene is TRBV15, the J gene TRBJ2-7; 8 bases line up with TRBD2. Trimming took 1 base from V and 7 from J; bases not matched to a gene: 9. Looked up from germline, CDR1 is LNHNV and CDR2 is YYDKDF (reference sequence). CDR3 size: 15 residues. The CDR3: CATSRVTGGAREQYF. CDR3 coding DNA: TGTGCCACCAGCAGAGTAACGGGGGGGGCGAGGGAGCAGTACTTC. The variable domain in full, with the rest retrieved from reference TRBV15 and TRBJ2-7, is DAMVIQNPRYQVTQFGKPVTLSCSQTLNHNVMYWYQQKSSQAPKLLFHYYDKDFNNEADTPDNFQSRRPNTSFCFLDIRSPGLGDTAMYLCATSRVTGGAREQYFGPGTRLTVT.

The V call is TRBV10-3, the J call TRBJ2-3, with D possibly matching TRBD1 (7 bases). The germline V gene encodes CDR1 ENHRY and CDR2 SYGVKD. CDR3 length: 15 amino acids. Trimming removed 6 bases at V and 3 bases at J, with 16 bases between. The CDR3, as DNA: TGTGCCATCAGCCGGGACCAGGGGGGAACAGATACGCAGTATTTT. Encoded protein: CAISRDQGGTDTQYF.

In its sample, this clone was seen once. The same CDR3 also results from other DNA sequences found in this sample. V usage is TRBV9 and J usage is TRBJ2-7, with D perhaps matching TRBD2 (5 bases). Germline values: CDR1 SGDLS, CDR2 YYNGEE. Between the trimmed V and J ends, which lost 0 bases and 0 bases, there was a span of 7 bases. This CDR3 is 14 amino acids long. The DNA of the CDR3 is TGTGCCAGCAGCGTAGGAGGGAGCTCCTACGAGCAGTACTTC. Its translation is CASSVGGSSYEQYF.

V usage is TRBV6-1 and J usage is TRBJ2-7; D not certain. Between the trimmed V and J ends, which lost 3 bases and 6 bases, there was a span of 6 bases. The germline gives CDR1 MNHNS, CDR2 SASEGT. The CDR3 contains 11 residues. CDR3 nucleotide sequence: TGTGCCAGCAGTGACCGACTCGAGCAGTACTTC. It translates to CASSDRLEQYF.

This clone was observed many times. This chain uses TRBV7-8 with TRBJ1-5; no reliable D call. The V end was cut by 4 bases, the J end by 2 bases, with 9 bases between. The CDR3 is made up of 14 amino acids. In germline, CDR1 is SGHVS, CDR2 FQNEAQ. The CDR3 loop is CASSWRSGNQPQHF. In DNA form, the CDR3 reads TGTGCCAGCAGCTGGAGGTCGGGCAATCAGCCCCAGCATTTT.

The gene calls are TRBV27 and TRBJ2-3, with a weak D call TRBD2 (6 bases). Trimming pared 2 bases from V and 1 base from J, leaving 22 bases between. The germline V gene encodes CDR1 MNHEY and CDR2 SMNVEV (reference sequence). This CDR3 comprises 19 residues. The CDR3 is CASSLKIFGGKKGTDTQYF. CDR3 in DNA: TGTGCCAGCAGTTTAAAAATTTTCGGGGGAAAGAAGGGCACAGATACGCAGTATTTT.

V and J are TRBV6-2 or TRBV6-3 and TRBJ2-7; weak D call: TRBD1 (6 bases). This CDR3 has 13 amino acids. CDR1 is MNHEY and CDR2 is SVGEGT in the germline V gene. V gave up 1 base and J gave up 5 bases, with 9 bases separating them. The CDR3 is CASSYLGAHEQYF. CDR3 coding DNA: TGTGCCAGCAGTTACTTGGGGGCCCACGAGCAGTACTTC.

CDR3 in amino acids: CASSRQGSGNTIYF. DNA for the CDR3: TGTGCCAGCAGCCGACAGGGATCCGGAAACACCATATATTTT. The rearrangement uses TRBV3-1 (or the pseudogene TRBV3-2) and TRBJ1-3, with TRBD1 identical over 7 bases. The germline V gene encodes CDR1 LGHDT and CDR2 YNNKEL (reference sequence). V gave up 4 bases and J gave up 4 bases; unmatched junction bases: 4. This CDR3 region has 14 residues.

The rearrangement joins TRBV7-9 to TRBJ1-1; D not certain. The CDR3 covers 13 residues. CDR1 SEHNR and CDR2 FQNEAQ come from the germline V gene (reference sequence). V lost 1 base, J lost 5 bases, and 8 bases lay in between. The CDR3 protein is CASSLEGGTEAFF. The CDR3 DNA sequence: TGTGCCAGCAGCTTAGAGGGAGGAACTGAAGCTTTCTTT.

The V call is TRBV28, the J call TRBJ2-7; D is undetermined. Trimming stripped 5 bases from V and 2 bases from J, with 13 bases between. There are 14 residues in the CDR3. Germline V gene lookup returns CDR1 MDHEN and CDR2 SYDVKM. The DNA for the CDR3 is TGTGCCAGCAGTCCCCCGACTGCTACCTACGAGCAGTACTTC. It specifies CASSPPTATYEQYF.

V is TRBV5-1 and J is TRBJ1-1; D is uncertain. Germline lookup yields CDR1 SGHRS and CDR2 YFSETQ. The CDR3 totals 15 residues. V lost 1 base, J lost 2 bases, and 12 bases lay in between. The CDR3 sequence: CASSLFPAGNTEAFF. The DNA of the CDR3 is TGCGCCAGCAGCTTGTTCCCTGCGGGTAACACTGAAGCTTTCTTT.

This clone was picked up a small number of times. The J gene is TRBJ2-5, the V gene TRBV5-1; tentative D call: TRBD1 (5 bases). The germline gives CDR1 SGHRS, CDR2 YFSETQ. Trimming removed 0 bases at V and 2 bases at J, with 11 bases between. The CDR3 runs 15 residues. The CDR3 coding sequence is TGCGCCAGCAGCTTGGTACCCAACAGGCAAGAGACCCAGTACTTC. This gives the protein CASSLVPNRQETQYF. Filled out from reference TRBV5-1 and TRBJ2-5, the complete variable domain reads KAGVTQTPRYLIKTRGQQVTLSCSPISGHRSVSWYQQTPGQGLQFLFEYFSETQRNKGNFPGRFSGRQFSNSRSEMNVSTLELGDSALYLCASSLVPNRQETQYFGPGTRLLVL.

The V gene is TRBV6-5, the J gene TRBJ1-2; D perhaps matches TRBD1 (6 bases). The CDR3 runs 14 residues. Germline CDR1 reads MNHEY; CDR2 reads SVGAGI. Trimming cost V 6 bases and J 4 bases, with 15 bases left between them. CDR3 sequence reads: CASRDRRSIYGYTF. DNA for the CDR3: TGTGCCAGCAGGGACAGACGCTCCATCTATGGCTACACCTTC.

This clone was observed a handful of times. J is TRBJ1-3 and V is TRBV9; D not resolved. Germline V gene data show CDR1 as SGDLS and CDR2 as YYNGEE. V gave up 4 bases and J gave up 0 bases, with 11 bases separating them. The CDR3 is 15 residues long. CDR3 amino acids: CASSSTLRSGNTIYF. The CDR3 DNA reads TGTGCCAGCAGCTCAACTCTCCGCTCTGGAAACACCATATATTTT.